This T cell receptor (beta chain) was profiled in a study of blood T cell repertoires in COVID-19. The CDR3 totals 15 residues. Losses at the gene ends were 6 bases for V and 9 bases for J; bases not matched to a gene: 13. Germline V lookup: CDR1 SEHNR, CDR2 FQNEAQ (reference sequence). Per the original methods: Quantification of nucleated cells was approximated via reference gene primer amplification. Sequenced by immunoSEQ multiplex PCR; TCRdb stores in-frame clones only, minus some. The V and J calls and clone size are taken from that table; D and trimming were inferred from the DNA. Of under 450,000 clones detected, 81% appear once; the ten largest clones hold 1.1%.

The chain has TRBV7-9 and TRBJ2-1, with 8 nucleotides matching TRBD2. The sample taken for sequencing was peripheral blood. The origin of this receptor is a human donor with acute or convalescent COVID-19. The donor label of this sample is uncertain. The CDR3 nucleotides read TGTGCCAGCAGTCCCGGAAGGACTAGCTCGAGTGAGCAGTTCTTC. Translating it yields CASSPGRTSSSEQFF.